Below, 11 T cell receptor beta chains from the same sample are listed, as sequenced in a study of blood T cell repertoires in COVID-19. Sequenced by immunoSEQ multiplex PCR; TCRdb stores in-frame clones only, minus some. This table holds roughly 300,000 clones, about nine tenths found once. Specimen: PBMCs or T cells enriched from blood (not recorded which). These receptors were obtained from a woman in her 30s who had recovered from COVID-19.

This chain links TRBV5-1 with TRBJ1-1; 8 nucleotides match TRBD1. CDR3 length: 15 amino acids. The ends lost 4 bases at V and 3 bases at J; junction bases unmatched: 8. CDR1 SGHRS and CDR2 YFSETQ come from the germline V gene. The CDR3 DNA is TGCGCCAGCAGCACAGGACAGGGTAGGGACACTGAAGCTTTCTTT. Amino acid sequence: CASSTGQGRDTEAFF.

The genes are TRBV6-2 or TRBV6-3 and TRBJ1-4; 7 bases map to TRBD1. Trimming cost V 2 bases and J 3 bases; bases outside gene matches: 6. The length of the CDR3 is 16 residues. The germline V gene encodes CDR1 MNHEY and CDR2 SVGEGT. The CDR3 sequence: CASSYPRDSPNEKLFF. DNA of the CDR3: TGTGCCAGCAGTTACCCGAGGGACAGCCCTAATGAAAAACTGTTTTTT.

The CDR3 protein is CASSLLVAAGGETQYF. The CDR3 region has the DNA TGTGCCAGCAGTTTACTGGTAGCGGCGGGAGGAGAGACCCAGTACTTC. The J gene is TRBJ2-5, the V gene TRBV27, with TRBD2 matching 8 bases. CDR1 and CDR2 (germline): MNHEY, SMNVEV (reference sequence). CDR3 size: 16 residues. Trimming took 2 bases from V and 4 from J; bases not matched to a gene: 9.

The J gene is TRBJ2-7, the V gene TRBV28; 10 bases line up with TRBD1. CDR1 is MDHEN, CDR2 SYDVKM, per germline. The V gene end was trimmed by 5 bases and the J gene end by 6 bases; junction bases not matched to a gene: 7. The CDR3 extends over 14 amino acids. CDR3 sequence (DNA): TGTGCCAGCAGTGCCTGGACAGGGGGGATCGAGCAGTACTTC. Amino acids: CASSAWTGGIEQYF. The full variable domain, rest sourced from reference TRBV28 and TRBJ2-7, is DVKVTQSSRYLVKRTGEKVFLECVQDMDHENMFWYRQDPGLGLRLIYFSYDVKMKEKGDIPEGYSVSREKKERFSLILESASTNQTSMYLCASSAWTGGIEQYFGPGTRLTVT.

V and J are TRBV19 and TRBJ1-5, with D maybe TRBD1 (5 bases). Trimming took off 3 bases at V and 0 bases at J, with 12 bases between the two ends. CDR1 and CDR2 (germline): LNHDA, SQIVND (reference sequence). The CDR3 loop spans 16 amino acids. CDR3 residues: CASSMSQAYSNQPQHF. Here the CDR3 DNA reads TGTGCCAGTAGTATGTCACAGGCCTATAGCAATCAGCCCCAGCATTTT.

This chain joins TRBV18 and TRBJ2-2, with 7 bases fitting TRBD2. Germline V gene sequence: CDR1 KGHSH, CDR2 LQKENI. V lost 3 bases to trimming and J lost 6 bases; unmatched junction nucleotides: 1. The CDR3 totals 13 residues. CDR3 sequence reads: CASSPAGAGELFF. CDR3 sequence (DNA): TGTGCCAGCTCACCCGCGGGGGCCGGGGAGCTGTTTTTT.

The genes are TRBV30 and TRBJ2-2, with D unclear. The CDR3 covers 12 residues. Trimming shortened V by 3 bases and J by 7 bases, and 9 bases separated the two germline ends. Per germline, CDR1 GTSNPN and CDR2 SVGIG (reference sequence). The CDR3 sequence is CAWRAGVGELFF. The CDR3 nucleotides read TGTGCCTGGAGAGCCGGAGTCGGGGAGCTGTTTTTT.

The chain employs TRBV7-3 and TRBJ1-5; D gene unclear. The CDR3 runs to 15 residues. CDR1 and CDR2 from the germline V gene are SGHTA and FQGTGA. V lost 2 bases to trimming and J lost 2 bases, with 10 bases between them. In DNA form, the CDR3 reads TGTGCCAGCAGCTTAGACGGGTTAGGCAATCAGCCCCAGCATTTT. Residues: CASSLDGLGNQPQHF.

V usage is TRBV11-3 and J usage is TRBJ2-7; no reliable D call. The CDR3 covers 12 residues. CDR1 and CDR2 (germline): SGHNT, YENEEA. V was clipped by 0 bases and J by 7 bases, with 7 bases between them. The CDR3 loop reads CASSLDRREQYF. CDR3 DNA: TGTGCCAGCAGCTTAGATAGGCGGGAGCAGTACTTC.

The chain couples TRBV7-2 to TRBJ2-3; 12 nucleotides align to TRBD2. The ends lost 5 bases at V and 0 bases at J; junction bases unmatched: 3. Germline V gives CDR1 SGHTA, CDR2 FQGNSA. The CDR3 contains 16 residues. This CDR3 is CASSRTSGRSTDTQYF. The DNA of the CDR3 is TGTGCCAGCAGCAGAACTAGCGGGAGGAGCACAGATACGCAGTATTTT.

V is TRBV7-2 and J is TRBJ2-7, with 8 bases matching TRBD2. V was pared by 1 base and J by 0 bases, with 11 bases of the junction left unmatched. This CDR3 contains 18 residues. Germline CDR1 SGHTA, CDR2 FQGNSA. The CDR3 loop reads CASSLGNLRTSSSYEQYF. CDR3 DNA: TGTGCCAGCAGCTTAGGAAATTTAAGGACTAGCTCCTCCTACGAGCAGTACTTC.